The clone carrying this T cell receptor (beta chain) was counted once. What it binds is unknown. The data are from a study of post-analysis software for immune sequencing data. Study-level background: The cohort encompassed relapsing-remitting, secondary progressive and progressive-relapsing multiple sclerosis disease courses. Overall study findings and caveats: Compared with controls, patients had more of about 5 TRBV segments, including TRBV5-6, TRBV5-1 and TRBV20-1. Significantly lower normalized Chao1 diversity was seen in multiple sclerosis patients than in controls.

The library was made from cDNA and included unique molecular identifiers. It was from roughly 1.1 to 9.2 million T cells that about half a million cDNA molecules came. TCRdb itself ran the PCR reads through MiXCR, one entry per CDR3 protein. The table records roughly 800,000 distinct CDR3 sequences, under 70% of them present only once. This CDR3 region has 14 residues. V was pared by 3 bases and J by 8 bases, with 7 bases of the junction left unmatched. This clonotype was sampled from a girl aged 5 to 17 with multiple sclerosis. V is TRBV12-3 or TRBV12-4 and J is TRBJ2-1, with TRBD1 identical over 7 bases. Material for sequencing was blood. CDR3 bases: TGTGCCAGCAGTTTCCTACAGGGGATCGATGAGCAGTTCTTC. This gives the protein CASSFLQGIDEQFF.